This T cell receptor (beta chain) was recovered during a study of CD8 T cells in Susac syndrome. Study in general: The Susac syndrome patients were therapy-naive, on corticosteroids, or on intravenous immunoglobulin alone at blood draw.

V lost 4 bases and J lost 5; bases outside the gene matches: 13. Germline CDR1 and CDR2: LGHDT and YNNKEL (reference sequence). The CDR3 contains 17 residues. With random hexamers, roughly 0.45 to 1 ug RNA was reverse transcribed. Amplification of TCR beta CDR3 used immunoSEQ multiplex PCR across 54 Vbeta and 13 Jbeta. TCRdb independently ran MiXCR on the immunoSEQ multiplex PCR reads; one entry per CDR3 protein. The sample carries fewer than 140,000 distinct CDR3 sequences, roughly 95% recorded once. TCR beta sequencing covered blood CD8+ and CD4+ T cells. In contrast to the negatively isolated CD8+ and CD4+ T cells, TEMRA cells were FACS-enriched.

The specimen sequenced was CD8+ T cells from PBMCs. The sequence was obtained from a human donor with Susac syndrome. The chain recombines TRBV3-1 with TRBJ2-5, with TRBD2 matching 10 bases. CDR3 amino acids: CASSPTPNSGGRETQYF. For the CDR3, the DNA is TGTGCCAGCAGCCCCACACCCAATAGCGGGGGGAGGGAGACCCAGTACTTC.